These 21 T cell receptor beta chains share one sample of origin, sequenced in a study of blood T cell repertoires in COVID-19. Assay: immunoSEQ multiplex PCR; the TCRdb copy retains only in-frame clones and omits some. The sample records a few hundred thousand clones, roughly 86% being singletons. Sequenced sample: peripheral blood. The receptors shown here come from a man of 80 years or more with acute or convalescent COVID-19.

The chain recombines TRBV7-9 with TRBJ2-6; 7 bases align to TRBD1. Germline CDR1 is SEHNR and CDR2 is FQNEAQ (reference sequence). V lost 1 base to trimming and J lost 2 bases; unmatched junction nucleotides: 2. CDR3 length: 16 amino acids. CDR3 bases: TGTGCCAGCAGCTTAGGGCAGGGGGCTGGGGCCAACGTCCTGACTTTC. It codes for CASSLGQGAGANVLTF.

This chain uses TRBV24-1 with TRBJ1-1; no clear D. The CDR3 spans 14 residues. The ends were cut back, 3 bases at V and 11 bases at J, with 18 bases in the middle. The germline V gene encodes CDR1 KGHDR and CDR2 SFDVKD. In nucleotides, the CDR3 is TGTGCCACCAGTGATCCTGGACGGGGAGAACTGGCTTTCTTT. It translates to CATSDPGRGELAFF.

The rearrangement uses TRBV19 and TRBJ2-7, with D perhaps TRBD1 (5 bases). Germline V gene lookup returns CDR1 LNHDA and CDR2 SQIVND (reference sequence). Trimming took off 0 bases at V and 4 bases at J, with 7 bases between the two ends. The CDR3 extends over 13 amino acids. The CDR3 is CASSIEDKYEQYF. CDR3 sequence (DNA): TGTGCCAGTAGTATAGAGGACAAATACGAGCAGTACTTC.

The gene calls are TRBV28 and TRBJ2-1; weak D call: TRBD2 (7 bases). This CDR3 is 14 amino acids long. V was cut by 8 bases and J by 3 bases, with 14 bases left in between. Germline lookup yields CDR1 MDHEN and CDR2 SYDVKM. In DNA, the CDR3 is TGTGCCAGCCTGGGGGGGCCGGGCTACAATGAGCAGTTCTTC. Protein sequence: CASLGGPGYNEQFF.

The chain has TRBV11-3 and TRBJ2-7, with D hard to call. This CDR3 region has 13 residues. Trimming removed 1 base at V and 6 bases at J, with 10 bases between. CDR1 and CDR2 from the germline V gene are SGHNT and YENEEA. DNA for the CDR3: TGTGCCAGCAGCTTAGGTACGCGCGGCGAGCAGTACTTC. It specifies CASSLGTRGEQYF. The full variable domain, completed using reference TRBV11-3 and TRBJ2-7, is EAGVVQSPRYKIIEKKQPVAFWCNPISGHNTLYWYLQNLGQGPELLIRYENEEAVDDSQLPKDRFSAERLKGVDSTLKIQPAELGDSAVYLCASSLGTRGEQYFGPGTRLTVT.

This chain connects TRBV28 to TRBJ1-2, with 8 bases lining up with TRBD1. The J segment lost 4 bases and the V segment lost 5 bases, leaving 12 bases of the junction unmatched. The CDR3 loop spans 16 amino acids. Germline V lookup: CDR1 MDHEN, CDR2 SYDVKM. Written as DNA, the CDR3 is TGTGCCAGCAGTGCCGCCGGGGGGACAGGTATCTATGGCTACACCTTC. Translated: CASSAAGGTGIYGYTF.

The chain is built from TRBV9 and TRBJ2-7; D perhaps matches TRBD2 (6 bases). V was shortened by 4 bases and J by 5 bases, with 13 bases between the two germline ends. The CDR3 covers 13 residues. CDR1 is SGDLS and CDR2 is YYNGEE in the germline V gene. CDR3 DNA sequence: TGTGCCAGCAGCTCCTTTTGGGGGGACGAGCAGTACTTC. This gives the protein CASSSFWGDEQYF. The variable domain in full, completed from reference TRBV9 and TRBJ2-7, reads DSGVTQTPKHLITATGQRVTLRCSPRSGDLSVYWYQQSLDQGLQFLIQYYNGEERAKGNILERFSAQQFPDLHSELNLSSLELGDSALYFCASSSFWGDEQYFGPGTRLTVT.

This clone has a handful of counts. The J gene is TRBJ2-1, the V gene TRBV19, with 7 nucleotides matching TRBD1. CDR1 and CDR2 (germline): LNHDA, SQIVND (reference sequence). This CDR3 is built from 15 residues. V shed 4 bases, J shed 6 bases, and the junction held 9 bases outside the gene matches. CDR3 region: CASSTTGKGTNEQFF. In DNA form, the CDR3 reads TGTGCCAGTAGTACGACAGGGAAGGGCACCAATGAGCAGTTCTTC.

Only one count was recorded for this clone. V gene TRBV7-3 combines with J gene TRBJ2-1, with TRBD1 matching over 8 bases. Germline V gene sequence: CDR1 SGHTA, CDR2 FQGTGA. V lost 6 bases and J lost 8; bases outside the gene matches: 6. This CDR3 is 13 amino acids long. CDR3 loop: CASSRTGNDEQFF. As DNA, the CDR3 is TGTGCCAGCAGTCGGACAGGGAATGATGAGCAGTTCTTC.

Note on this clone: At one of its ends the junction is not consistent with the germline gene, which may arise from a read error. This sequence joins TRBV6-1 and TRBJ1-2, with no clear D. Germline values: CDR1 MNHNS, CDR2 SASEGT. The CDR3 is 13 residues long. CDR3 protein: CASTEEFGYGYTF. CDR3 nucleotides: TGTGCCAGCACTGAAGAGTTCGGCTATGGCTACACCTTC.

The CDR3 loop is CASNSGNTEAFF. Written as DNA, the CDR3 is TGTGCCAGCAATTCCGGGAACACTGAAGCTTTCTTT. The chain recombines TRBV12-3 or TRBV12-4 with TRBJ1-1; D is unclear. V was clipped by 7 bases and J by 1 base, with 7 bases between them. The CDR3 covers 12 residues.

This chain links TRBV4-3 with TRBJ2-3; TRBD2 agrees at 10 bases. V lost 4 bases, J lost 1 base, and 2 bases stayed unmatched. Germline assignment: CDR1 LGHNA and CDR2 YSLEER. The CDR3 runs to 15 residues. CDR3 region: CASSPGTSGTDTQYF. Here the CDR3 DNA reads TGCGCCAGCAGCCCTGGGACTAGCGGCACAGATACGCAGTATTTT.

V gene TRBV7-2 combines with J gene TRBJ2-1, with 8 positions matching TRBD2. V lost 6 bases to trimming and J lost 7 bases; unmatched junction nucleotides: 11. The CDR3 runs 15 residues. CDR1 and CDR2 from the germline V gene are SGHTA and FQGNSA. The CDR3 DNA follows: TGTGCCAGCAGAAAGGCCGGACTAGCCATAAATGAGCAGTTCTTC. Translation gives CASRKAGLAINEQFF.

The chain recombines TRBV28 with TRBJ1-1; 7 bases align to TRBD1. With V trimmed by 6 bases and J by 1 base, 5 bases remained unmatched. The germline CDR1 and CDR2 sequences are MDHEN and SYDVKM. The CDR3 extends over 14 amino acids. CDR3 loop: CASSRGQKNTEAFF. The CDR3 DNA is TGTGCCAGCAGCCGGGGACAGAAGAACACTGAAGCTTTCTTT.

This chain connects TRBV24-1 to TRBJ2-5; the D gene is possibly TRBD1 (6 bases). The CDR3 is made up of 17 amino acids. Germline CDR1 reads KGHDR; CDR2 reads SFDVKD. The ends were cut back, 0 bases at V and 2 bases at J, with 15 bases in the middle. CDR3 coding DNA: TGTGCCACCAGTGATTTGAGGGGTTCGGGGACACAAGAGACCCAGTACTTC. This sequence encodes CATSDLRGSGTQETQYF.

The chain uses TRBV12-3 or TRBV12-4 and TRBJ2-1, with D possibly matching TRBD2 (5 bases). Trimming shortened V by 3 bases and J by 9 bases, and 12 bases separated the two germline ends. The CDR3 consists of 13 residues. CDR3 DNA sequence: TGTGCCAGCAGTTTGGCGGACTTCAGTGAGCAGTTCTTC. Translation gives CASSLADFSEQFF.

This chain connects TRBV7-2 to TRBJ1-4, with TRBD1 matching 9 bases. The germline V gene encodes CDR1 SGHTA and CDR2 FQGNSA. After removal of 2 bases from V and 7 bases from J, the junction contained 8 bases not matched to a gene. The CDR3 spans 16 residues. The DNA of the CDR3 is TGTGCCAGCAGCTTATCTCCAGGACAGGGGTCTGAAAAACTGTTTTTT. It codes for CASSLSPGQGSEKLFF. Using reference TRBV7-2 and TRBJ1-4 for the parts outside the CDR3, the full variable domain is GAGVSQSPSNKVTEKGKDVELRCDPISGHTALYWYRQSLGQGLEFLIYFQGNSAPDKSGLPSDRFSAERTGGSVSTLTIQRTQQEDSAVYLCASSLSPGQGSEKLFFGSGTQLSVL.

The V call is TRBV24-1, the J call TRBJ2-7; TRBD1 matches at 7 bases. The length of the CDR3 is 15 residues. The V and J ends lost 4 bases and 2 bases, in that order; junction bases with no gene match: 7. CDR1 is KGHDR and CDR2 is SFDVKD in the germline V gene. The CDR3 coding sequence is TGTGCCACCAGTGACCATGGGACAGAGCCCTACGAGCAGTACTTC. Protein product: CATSDHGTEPYEQYF.

This sequence joins TRBV11-1 and TRBJ2-1; D perhaps matches TRBD2 (6 bases). Germline V gene data show CDR1 as SGHAT and CDR2 as FQDESV (reference sequence). The CDR3 is made up of 13 amino acids. V gave up 4 bases and J gave up 3 bases, with 7 bases separating them. The CDR3 DNA reads as TGTGCCAGCAGCTCCGGGGGCTACAATGAGCAGTTCTTC. Encoded protein: CASSSGGYNEQFF.

The chain is built from TRBV7-8 and TRBJ1-1, with 10 bases that match TRBD1. With V trimmed by 4 bases and J by 2 bases, 10 bases remained unmatched. Germline V CDR1 and CDR2: SGHVS, FQNEAQ. The CDR3 is 17 amino acids. For the CDR3, the DNA is TGTGCCAGCAGCTCAATCGGGACAGGGGAAAAAAACACTGAAGCTTTCTTT. Its protein is CASSSIGTGEKNTEAFF.

The chain links TRBV6-5 to TRBJ1-4; possible D gene TRBD1, 6 bases. CDR3 length: 14 amino acids. Per germline, CDR1 MNHEY and CDR2 SVGAGI. Trimming shortened V by 4 bases and J by 7 bases, and 13 bases separated the two germline ends. The CDR3 region has the DNA TGTGCCAGCAGTTCACAGGACAGAAGTGAAAAACTGTTTTTT. Its protein product is CASSSQDRSEKLFF.